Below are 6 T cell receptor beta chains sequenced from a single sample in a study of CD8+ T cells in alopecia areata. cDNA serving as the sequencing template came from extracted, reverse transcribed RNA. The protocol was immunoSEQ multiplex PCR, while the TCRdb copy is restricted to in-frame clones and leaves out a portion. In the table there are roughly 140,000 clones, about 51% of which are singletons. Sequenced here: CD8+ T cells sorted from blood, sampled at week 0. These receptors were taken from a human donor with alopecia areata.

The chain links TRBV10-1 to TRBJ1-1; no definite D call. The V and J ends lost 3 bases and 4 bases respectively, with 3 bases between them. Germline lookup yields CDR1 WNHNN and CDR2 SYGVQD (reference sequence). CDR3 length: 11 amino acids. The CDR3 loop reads CASSDGTEAFF. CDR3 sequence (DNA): TGCGCCAGCAGTGACGGCACTGAAGCTTTCTTT.

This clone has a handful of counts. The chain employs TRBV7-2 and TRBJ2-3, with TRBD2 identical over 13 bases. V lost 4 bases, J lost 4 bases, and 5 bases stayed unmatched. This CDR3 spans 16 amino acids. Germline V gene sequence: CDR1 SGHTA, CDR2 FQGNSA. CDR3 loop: CASSSTSGGLADTQYF. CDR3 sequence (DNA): TGTGCCAGCAGCTCGACTAGCGGGGGGTTGGCAGATACGCAGTATTTT.

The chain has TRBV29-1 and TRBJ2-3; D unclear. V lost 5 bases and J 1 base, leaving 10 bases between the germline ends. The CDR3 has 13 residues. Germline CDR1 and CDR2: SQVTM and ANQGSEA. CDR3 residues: CSVLTPRTDTQYF. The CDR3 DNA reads TGCAGCGTTTTGACACCCCGCACAGATACGCAGTATTTT.

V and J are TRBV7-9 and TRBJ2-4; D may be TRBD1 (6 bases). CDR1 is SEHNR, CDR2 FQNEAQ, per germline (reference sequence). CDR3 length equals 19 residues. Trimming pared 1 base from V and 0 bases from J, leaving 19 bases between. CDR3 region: CASSLVWDTSSTAKNIQYF. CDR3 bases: TGTGCCAGCAGCTTAGTATGGGACACTTCCTCAACAGCCAAAAACATTCAGTACTTC.

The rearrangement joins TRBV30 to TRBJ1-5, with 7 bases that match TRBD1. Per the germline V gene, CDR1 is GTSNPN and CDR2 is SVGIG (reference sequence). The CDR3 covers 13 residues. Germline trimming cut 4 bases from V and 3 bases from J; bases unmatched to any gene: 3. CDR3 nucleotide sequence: TGTGCCTGGACGGGACAGAACAATCAGCCCCAGCATTTT. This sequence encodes CAWTGQNNQPQHF.

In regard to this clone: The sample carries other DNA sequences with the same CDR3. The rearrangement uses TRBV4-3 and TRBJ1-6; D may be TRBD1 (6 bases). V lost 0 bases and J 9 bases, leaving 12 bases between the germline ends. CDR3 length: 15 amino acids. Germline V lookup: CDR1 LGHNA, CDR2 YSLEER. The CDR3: CASSQDLQGSSPLHF. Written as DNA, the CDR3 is TGCGCCAGCAGCCAAGACTTACAGGGTTCTTCACCCCTCCACTTT.